This T cell receptor (beta chain) originates from a study of T cell responses to AZD1222 COVID-19 vaccine. The study, taken as a whole, reports: It was only after the peak T cell response that any repertoires were sampled.

The repertoire was sequenced with immunoSEQ multiplex PCR; TCRdb's copy has only in-frame clones and lacks some. The sample consists of some 100,000 clones, 88% of them appearing once. This clone is classed as medium-sized. The antigen remains unidentified. Germline CDR1 and CDR2: MRHNA and SNTAGT. This CDR3 has 15 amino acids. V was clipped by 3 bases and J by 1 base; unmatched bases: 1. The chain has TRBV6-4 and TRBJ1-5; 9 nucleotides line up with TRBD1. Sequenced here: peripheral blood, sampled on day 0 of AZD1222 vaccination. The TCR sequence derives from an adult in good health. CDR3 nucleotides: TGTGCCAGCAGTGAGACAGGGGGAAGCAATCAGCCCCAGCATTTT. Translated, it gives CASSETGGSNQPQHF.